The entry that follows covers one T cell receptor beta chain sequence. What it binds is not known. Germline values: CDR1 SNHLY, CDR2 FYNNEI. The CDR3 consists of 14 residues. Between the trimmed V and J ends, which lost 10 bases and 6 bases, there was a span of 19 bases. This sample is drawn from a study of graft-versus-host responses after intestinal transplantation. About the research overall: Induction with anti-thymocyte globulin, then tacrolimus and steroids for about 3 years, was given to all recipients.

Produced via immunoSEQ multiplex PCR; TCRdb's table is partial and in-frame only. The sample consists of 80,000 to 100,000 clones, 85% to 95% of them appearing once. This TCR was sampled from a human donor who was the organ donor for an intestinal transplant. The sample was unstimulated CD8+ T cells sorted from spleen or lymph node cells, taken before transplant. The chain links TRBV2 to TRBJ1-5, with D possibly being TRBD1 (6 bases). CDR3 bases: TGTGCCACCCAGGGGACATCTCTCTCTCAGCCCCAGCATTTT. Its translation is CATQGTSLSQPQHF.